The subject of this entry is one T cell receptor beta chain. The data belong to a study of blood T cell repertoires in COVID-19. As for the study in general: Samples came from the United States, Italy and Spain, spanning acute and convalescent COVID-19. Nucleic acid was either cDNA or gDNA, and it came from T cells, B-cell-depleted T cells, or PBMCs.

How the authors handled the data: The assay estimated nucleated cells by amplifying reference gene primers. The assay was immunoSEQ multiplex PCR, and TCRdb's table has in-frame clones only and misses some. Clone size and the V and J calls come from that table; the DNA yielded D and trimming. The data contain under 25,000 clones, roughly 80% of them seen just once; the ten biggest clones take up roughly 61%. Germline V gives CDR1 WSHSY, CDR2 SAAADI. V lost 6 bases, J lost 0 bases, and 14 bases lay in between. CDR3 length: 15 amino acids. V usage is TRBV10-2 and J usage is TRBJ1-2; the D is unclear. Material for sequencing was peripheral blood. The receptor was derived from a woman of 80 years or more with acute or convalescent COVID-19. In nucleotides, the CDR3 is TGCGCCAGCAGCGTTTCCCCCGCGACTAACTATGGCTACACCTTC. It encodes CASSVSPATNYGYTF.